This T cell receptor beta chain stems from a study of beta chain features in type 1 diabetes. Study context: Roughly 98 million sorted cells were examined across all samples.

Expressed TCRB transcripts were sequenced after all isolated RNA was converted to cDNA. Profiling relied on immunoSEQ multiplex PCR, and the TCRdb table lists in-frame clones only, not all of them. The data show 300,000 to 350,000 clones, 6.5% to 10% seen once. This CDR3 is 13 amino acids long. Per germline, CDR1 SQVTM and CDR2 ANQGSEA. V was clipped by 4 bases and J by 5 bases; unmatched bases: 7. This clone has just a few counts. This chain links TRBV29-1 with TRBJ2-5, with TRBD1 identical over 7 bases. The receptor was derived from a young woman in good health. Sequencing used central memory CD4+ T cells from blood. CDR3 sequence reads: CSVVRGRGETQYF. CDR3 sequence (DNA): TGCAGCGTTGTTAGGGGGCGCGGGGAGACCCAGTACTTC.